Here is one T cell receptor (beta chain) with its context. This entry comes from a study of STAT5B mutations in CD4+ large granular lymphocyte leukemia. Control samples were healthy donors' buffy coats. Data came from immunoSEQ multiplex PCR; TCRdb stores just in-frame clones and leaves some out. Of about 30,000 clones in the sample, approximately 69% were seen once. The sequence came from a human donor in good health. What was sequenced was CD4+ T cells from blood buffy coats.

The CDR3 here is CASSFLAGLGETQYF. The CDR3 nucleotides read TGTGCCAGCAGCTTCCTAGCGGGTTTGGGGGAGACCCAGTACTTC. The rearrangement uses TRBV11-2 and TRBJ2-5; 8 positions agree with TRBD2. Germline CDR1 SGHAT, CDR2 FQNNGV. The length of the CDR3 is 15 residues. V shed 3 bases, J shed 5 bases, and the junction held 8 bases outside the gene matches.